Included here is one T cell receptor (beta chain) sequence, with context. The ends lost 1 base at V and 0 bases at J; junction bases unmatched: 3. Germline CDR1 and CDR2: LGHNA and YSLEER. The CDR3 consists of 16 residues. This sample was taken from a study of graft-versus-host responses after intestinal transplantation. Study information: Transplant types were multivisceral, liver-intestinal, or isolated intestinal.

Sequencing was performed with immunoSEQ multiplex PCR; in TCRdb, only in-frame clones are kept and a portion is missing. The sample consists of some 45,000 clones, 90% to 95% of them appearing once. Here the sequenced sample was PBMCs, taken 524 days after transplant. The clonotype originates from a human patient who received an intestinal transplant, so some T cells may come from the graft donor. This chain links TRBV4-3 with TRBJ2-7, with 10 bases that match TRBD2. This CDR3 is CASSQGLAGASYEQYF. In nucleotides, the CDR3 is TGCGCCAGCAGCCAAGGCCTAGCGGGAGCCTCCTACGAGCAGTACTTC.